The 2 T cell receptor beta chains given below trace back to one sample, sequenced in a study of blood T cell repertoires in COVID-19. Clones were read by immunoSEQ multiplex PCR, and TCRdb kept only the in-frame ones, dropping some. The sample includes about 150,000 clones, around 87% of them seen just once. The sequenced material came from PBMCs or T cells enriched from blood (not recorded which). These receptors originate from a woman aged 40 to 50 who had been exposed to COVID-19.

This rearrangement joins TRBV5-1 to TRBJ1-1; 8 positions match TRBD1. Trimming removed 4 bases from V and 1 base from J; junction bases left unmatched: 12. There are 17 residues in the CDR3. Per germline, CDR1 SGHRS and CDR2 YFSETQ. CDR3 in amino acids: CASSNRDRTGTNTEAFF. CDR3 nucleotides: TGCGCCAGCAGCAATCGAGATAGGACAGGGACGAACACTGAAGCTTTCTTT.

The chain has TRBV7-2 and TRBJ2-7, with 13 bases fitting TRBD2. The CDR3 has 18 residues. J gave up 7 bases and V 5 bases, and 17 bases lay outside the gene matches. Germline V gene lookup returns CDR1 SGHTA and CDR2 FQGNSA. The CDR3 nucleotides read TGTGCCAGCAGCCCCCGAACCGGACTAGCGGGAGCTTCGGGGGAGCAGTACTTC. It codes for CASSPRTGLAGASGEQYF.